A selection of T cell receptor beta chains follows, all from one sample in a study of control samples from healthy donors and cancer patients. Sequenced by immunoSEQ multiplex PCR; TCRdb stores in-frame clones only, minus some. Among around 150,000 clones, around nine tenths were seen once, and the ten largest hold 12%. Material for sequencing was blood. All receptors derive from a man aged 25-45 years in good health. The CDR3 runs from the conserved cysteine through the conserved F or W. Each record gives: V gene, clone size, J gene, CDR3 protein. The size entry is marked missing in some rows and otherwise reads once, few, many or a size class.

TRBV11-2	-	TRBJ2-1	CASSFSGTSGSINEQFF
TRBV28	-	TRBJ1-2	CASSSRTGGYGYTF
TRBV19	few	TRBJ2-7	CASSTLSEQYF
TRBV5-1	-	TRBJ2-5	CASSLGTGGETQYF
TRBV19	-	TRBJ2-7	CASSPGQGARGQYF
TRBV11-2	-	TRBJ2-7	CASSLGQVLKSYEQYF
TRBV5-4	-	TRBJ1-5	CASSLDSNQPQHF
TRBV6-5	-	TRBJ1-2	CASSPHRDGRGYTF
TRBV4-2	-	TRBJ1-4	CASSQGQGNEKLFF
TRBV27	-	TRBJ1-4	CASSFRGEKLFF
TRBV24-1	-	TRBJ2-6	CATSDPGANVLTF
TRBV18	-	TRBJ1-2	CASSAGFESANYGYTF
TRBV5-4	-	-	CAVRDYLNKSPYEQYF
TRBV3-1/TRBV3-2	-	TRBJ1-6	CASSYRVLSPLHF
TRBV21-1	few	TRBJ2-3	CASSSPSADSTDTQYF
TRBV9	-	TRBJ1-5	CASSGGAEAQPQHF
TRBV12-2	few	TRBJ2-3	CASRLLTASSGTDTQYF
TRBV6-6	-	TRBJ1-1	CASSYSAGGGTEAFF
TRBV5-4	-	TRBJ1-6	CASSPPSDTEQSPLHF
TRBV11-2	-	TRBJ1-3	CASSFGRGTIYF
TRBV7-9	-	TRBJ2-3	CASSPAGGLPSTDTQYF
TRBV19	-	TRBJ2-2	CASNRIPVGSTNTGELFF
TRBV5-5	once	TRBJ1-2	CASSPLDDTYYGYTF
TRBV6-5	-	TRBJ1-2	CASSSTRQNYGYTF
TRBV6-5	few	TRBJ1-3	CASGAGARGNTIYF
TRBV5-1	-	TRBJ2-5	CASSLGSSGTQETQYF
TRBV3-1/TRBV3-2	-	TRBJ2-3	CASSQDVDRAGVEDTQYF
TRBV27	-	TRBJ2-3	CASSLGTDTQYF
TRBV5-1	-	TRBJ2-2	CASSRALATGELFF
TRBV18	-	TRBJ2-2	CASSPREGGIHGELFF
TRBV7-9	-	TRBJ1-1	CASSLERGGRSGTEAFF
TRBV4-3	-	TRBJ2-2	CASSQDDYRESSGELFF
TRBV4-3	-	TRBJ1-1	CASSQDLWEDTEAFF
TRBV21-1	-	TRBJ2-5	CATTRQAIYQETQYF
TRBV27	once	TRBJ1-5	CASSATGRYSNQPQHF
TRBV18	-	TRBJ1-6	CASSPGGVWNSPLHF
TRBV20-1	-	TRBJ1-4	CSGRVNEKLFF
TRBV27	-	TRBJ2-7	CASSPQHYRYEQYF